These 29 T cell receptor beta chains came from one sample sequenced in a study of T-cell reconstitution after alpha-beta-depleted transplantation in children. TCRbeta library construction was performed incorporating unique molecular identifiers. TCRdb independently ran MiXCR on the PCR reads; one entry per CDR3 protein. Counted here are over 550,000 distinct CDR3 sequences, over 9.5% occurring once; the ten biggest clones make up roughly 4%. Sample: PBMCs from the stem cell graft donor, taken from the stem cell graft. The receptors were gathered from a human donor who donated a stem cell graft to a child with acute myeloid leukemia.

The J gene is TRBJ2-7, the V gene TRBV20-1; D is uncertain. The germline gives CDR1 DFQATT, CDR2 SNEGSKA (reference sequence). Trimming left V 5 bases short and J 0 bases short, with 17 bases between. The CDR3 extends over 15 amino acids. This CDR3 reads CSAPIFGRSSYEQYF. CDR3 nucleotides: TGCAGTGCTCCTATTTTCGGCAGAAGCTCCTACGAGCAGTACTTC.

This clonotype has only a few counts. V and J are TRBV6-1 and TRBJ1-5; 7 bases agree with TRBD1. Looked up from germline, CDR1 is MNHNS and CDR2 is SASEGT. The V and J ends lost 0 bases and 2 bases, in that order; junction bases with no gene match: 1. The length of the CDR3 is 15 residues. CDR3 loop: CASSEAGTGNQPQHF. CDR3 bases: TGTGCCAGCAGTGAAGCTGGGACAGGCAATCAGCCCCAGCATTTT.

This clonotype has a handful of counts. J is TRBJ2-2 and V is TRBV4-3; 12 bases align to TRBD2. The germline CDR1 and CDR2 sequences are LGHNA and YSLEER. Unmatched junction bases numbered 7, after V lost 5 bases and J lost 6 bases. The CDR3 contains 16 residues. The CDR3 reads CASSDRLAGAAGELFF. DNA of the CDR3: TGCGCCAGCAGCGACCGACTAGCGGGAGCGGCCGGGGAGCTGTTTTTT.

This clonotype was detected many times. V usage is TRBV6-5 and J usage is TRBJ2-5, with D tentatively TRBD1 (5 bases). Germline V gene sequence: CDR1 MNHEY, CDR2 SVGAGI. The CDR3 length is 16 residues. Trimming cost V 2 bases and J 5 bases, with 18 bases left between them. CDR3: CASSYTMAGWLETQYF. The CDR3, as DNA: TGTGCCAGCAGTTACACGATGGCAGGGTGGTTGGAGACCCAGTACTTC.

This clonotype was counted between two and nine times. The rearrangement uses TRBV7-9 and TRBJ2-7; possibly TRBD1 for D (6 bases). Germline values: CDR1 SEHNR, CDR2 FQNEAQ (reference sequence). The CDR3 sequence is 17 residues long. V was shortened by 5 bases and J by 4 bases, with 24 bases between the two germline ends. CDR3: CASSPQRRADRQYEQYF. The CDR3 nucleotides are TGTGCCAGCAGCCCCCAGAGGCGGGCGGACAGACAATACGAGCAGTACTTC.

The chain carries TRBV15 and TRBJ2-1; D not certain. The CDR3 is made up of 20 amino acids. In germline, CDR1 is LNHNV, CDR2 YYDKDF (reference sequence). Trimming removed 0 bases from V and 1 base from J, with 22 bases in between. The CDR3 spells CATSRELVGSARSSYNEQFF. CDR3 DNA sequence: TGTGCCACCAGCAGAGAGCTTGTAGGCAGCGCAAGGTCTTCCTACAATGAGCAGTTCTTC.

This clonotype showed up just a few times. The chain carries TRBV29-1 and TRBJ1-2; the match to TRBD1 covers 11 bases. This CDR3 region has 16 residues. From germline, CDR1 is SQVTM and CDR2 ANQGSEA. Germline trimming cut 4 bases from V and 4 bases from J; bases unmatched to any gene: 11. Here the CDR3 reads CSVGGQGEPDGYGYTF. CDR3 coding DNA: TGCAGCGTTGGGGGACAGGGGGAACCTGATGGCTATGGCTACACCTTC.

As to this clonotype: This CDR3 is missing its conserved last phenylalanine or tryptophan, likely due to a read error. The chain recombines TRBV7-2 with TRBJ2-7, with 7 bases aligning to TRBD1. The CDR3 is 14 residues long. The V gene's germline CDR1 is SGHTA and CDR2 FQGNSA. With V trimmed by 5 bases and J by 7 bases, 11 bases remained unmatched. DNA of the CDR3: TGTGCCAGCAGCCTCCGGACAGGTCCTCGGGAGCAGTACTAC. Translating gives CASSLRTGPREQYY.

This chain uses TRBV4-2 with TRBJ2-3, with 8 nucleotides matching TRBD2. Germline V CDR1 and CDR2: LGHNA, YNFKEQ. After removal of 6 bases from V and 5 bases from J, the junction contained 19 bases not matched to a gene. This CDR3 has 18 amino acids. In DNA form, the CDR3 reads TGTGCCAGCAGAGCGAGAGGGAGTGAGCGGGAGCAGATAGATACGCAGTATTTT. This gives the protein CASRARGSEREQIDTQYF.

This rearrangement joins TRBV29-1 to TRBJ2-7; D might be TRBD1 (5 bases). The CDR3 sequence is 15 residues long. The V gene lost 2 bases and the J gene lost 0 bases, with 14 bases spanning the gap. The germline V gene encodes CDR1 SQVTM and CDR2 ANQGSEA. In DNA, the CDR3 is TGCAGCGTTGAAAGGGGCGAGACGGGCTCCTACGAGCAGTACTTC. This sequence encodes CSVERGETGSYEQYF.

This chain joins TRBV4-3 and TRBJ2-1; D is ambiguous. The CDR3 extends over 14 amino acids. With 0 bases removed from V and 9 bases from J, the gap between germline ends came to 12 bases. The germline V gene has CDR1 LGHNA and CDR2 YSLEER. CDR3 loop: CASSQDSVDAEQFF. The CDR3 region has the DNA TGCGCCAGCAGCCAAGATTCCGTAGACGCTGAGCAGTTCTTC.

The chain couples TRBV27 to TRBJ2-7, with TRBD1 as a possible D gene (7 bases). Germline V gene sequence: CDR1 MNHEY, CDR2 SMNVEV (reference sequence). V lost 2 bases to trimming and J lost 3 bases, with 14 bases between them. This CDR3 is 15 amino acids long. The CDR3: CASSLGSGGGYEQYF. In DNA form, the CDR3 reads TGTGCCAGCAGTTTAGGGTCAGGGGGAGGCTACGAGCAGTACTTC.

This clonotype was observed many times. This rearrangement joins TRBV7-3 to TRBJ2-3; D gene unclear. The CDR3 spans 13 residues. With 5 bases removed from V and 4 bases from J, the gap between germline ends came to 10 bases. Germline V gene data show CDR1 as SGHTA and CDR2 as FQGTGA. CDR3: CASSKPGSDTQYF. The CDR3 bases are TGTGCCAGCAGCAAGCCCGGCTCAGATACGCAGTATTTT.

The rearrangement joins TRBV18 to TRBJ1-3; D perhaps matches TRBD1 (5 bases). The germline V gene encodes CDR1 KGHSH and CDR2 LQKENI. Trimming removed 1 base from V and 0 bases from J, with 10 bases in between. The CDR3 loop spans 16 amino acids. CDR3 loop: CASSPLLQASGNTIYF. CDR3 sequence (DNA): TGTGCCAGCTCACCACTCTTACAGGCCTCTGGAAACACCATATATTTT.

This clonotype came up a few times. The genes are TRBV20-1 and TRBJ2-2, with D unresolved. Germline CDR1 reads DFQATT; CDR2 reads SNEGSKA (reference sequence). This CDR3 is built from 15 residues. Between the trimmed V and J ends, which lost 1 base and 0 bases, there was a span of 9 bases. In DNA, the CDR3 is TGCAGTGCTAGAGTAGGGAATTCGAACACCGGGGAGCTGTTTTTT. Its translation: CSARVGNSNTGELFF.

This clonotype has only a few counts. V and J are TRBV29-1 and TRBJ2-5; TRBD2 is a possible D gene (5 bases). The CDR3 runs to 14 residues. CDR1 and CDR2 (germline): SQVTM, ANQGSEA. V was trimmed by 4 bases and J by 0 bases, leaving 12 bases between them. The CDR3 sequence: CSVGVGAYQETQYF. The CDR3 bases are TGCAGCGTTGGGGTGGGAGCGTACCAAGAGACCCAGTACTTC.

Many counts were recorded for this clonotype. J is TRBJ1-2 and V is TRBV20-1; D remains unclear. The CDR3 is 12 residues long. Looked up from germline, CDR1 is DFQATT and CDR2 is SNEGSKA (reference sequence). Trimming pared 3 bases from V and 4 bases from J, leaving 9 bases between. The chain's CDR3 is CSARAGLYGYTF. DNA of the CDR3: TGCAGTGCTAGGGCAGGACTCTATGGCTACACCTTC.

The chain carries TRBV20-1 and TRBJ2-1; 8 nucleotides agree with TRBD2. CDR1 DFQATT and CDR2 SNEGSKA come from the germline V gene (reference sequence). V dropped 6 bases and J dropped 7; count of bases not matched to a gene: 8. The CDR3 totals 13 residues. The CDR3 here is CSAPGAGGNEQFF. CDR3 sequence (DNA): TGCAGTGCCCCAGGGGCGGGAGGAAATGAGCAGTTCTTC.

CDR3 coding DNA: TGTGCCAGCAGCTCCACACGTCTACATAGCAATCAGCCCCAGCATTTT. Its protein is CASSSTRLHSNQPQHF. The V and J genes are TRBV11-3 and TRBJ1-5; unclear D gene. Per germline, CDR1 SGHNT and CDR2 YENEEA. This CDR3 has 16 amino acids. Between the trimmed V and J ends, which lost 4 bases and 0 bases, there was a span of 13 bases.

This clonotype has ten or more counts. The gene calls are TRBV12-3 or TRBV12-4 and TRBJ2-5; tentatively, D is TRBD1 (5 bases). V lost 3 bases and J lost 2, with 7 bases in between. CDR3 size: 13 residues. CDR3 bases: TGTGCCAGCAGTTTCGACAGTCAAGAGACCCAGTACTTC. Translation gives CASSFDSQETQYF.

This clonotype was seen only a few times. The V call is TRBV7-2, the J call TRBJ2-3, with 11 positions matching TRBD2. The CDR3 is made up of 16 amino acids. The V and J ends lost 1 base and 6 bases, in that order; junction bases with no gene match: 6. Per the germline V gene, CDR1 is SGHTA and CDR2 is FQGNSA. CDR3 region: CASSLGVAGGADTQYF. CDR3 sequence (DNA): TGTGCCAGCAGCTTAGGGGTAGCGGGAGGGGCGGATACGCAGTATTTT.

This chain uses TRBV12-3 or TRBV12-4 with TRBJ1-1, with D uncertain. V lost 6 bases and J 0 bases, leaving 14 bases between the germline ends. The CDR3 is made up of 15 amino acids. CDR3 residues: CASRTAVNLNTEAFF. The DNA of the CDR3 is TGTGCCAGCAGAACCGCAGTAAACCTGAACACTGAAGCTTTCTTT.

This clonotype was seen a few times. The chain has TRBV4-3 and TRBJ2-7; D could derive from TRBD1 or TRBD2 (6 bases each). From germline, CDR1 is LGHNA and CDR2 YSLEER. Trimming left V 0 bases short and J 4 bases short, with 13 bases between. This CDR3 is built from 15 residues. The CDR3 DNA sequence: TGCGCCAGCAGCCAAGATCACGGGGGCTGGTACGAGCAGTACTTC. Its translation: CASSQDHGGWYEQYF.

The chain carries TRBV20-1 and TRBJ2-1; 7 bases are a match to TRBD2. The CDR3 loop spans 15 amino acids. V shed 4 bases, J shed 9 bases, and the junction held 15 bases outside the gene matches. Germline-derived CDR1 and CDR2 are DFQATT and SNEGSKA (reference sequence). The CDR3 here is CSAKIGAGIGIEQFF. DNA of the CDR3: TGCAGTGCTAAAATAGGAGCGGGAATTGGTATTGAGCAGTTCTTC.

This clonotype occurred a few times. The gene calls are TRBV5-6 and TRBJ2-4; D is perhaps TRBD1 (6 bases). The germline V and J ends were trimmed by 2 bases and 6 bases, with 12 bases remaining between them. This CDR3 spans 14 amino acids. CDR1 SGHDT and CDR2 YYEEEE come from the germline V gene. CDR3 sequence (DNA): TGTGCCAGCAGCTTCCGGGACAATTCAAACATTCAGTACTTC. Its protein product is CASSFRDNSNIQYF. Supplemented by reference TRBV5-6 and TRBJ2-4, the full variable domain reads DAGVTQSPTHLIKTRGQQVTLRCSPKSGHDTVSWYQQALGQGPQFIFQYYEEEERQRGNFPDRFSGHQFPNYSSELNVNALLLGDSALYLCASSFRDNSNIQYFGAGTRLSVL.

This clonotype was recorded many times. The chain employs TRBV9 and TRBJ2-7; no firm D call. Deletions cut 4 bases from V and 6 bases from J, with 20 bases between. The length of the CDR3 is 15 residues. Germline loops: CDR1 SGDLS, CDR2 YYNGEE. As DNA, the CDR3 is TGTGCCAGCAGCCCCTCACCGGAACTGAGTCGCGAGCAGTACTTC. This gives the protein CASSPSPELSREQYF. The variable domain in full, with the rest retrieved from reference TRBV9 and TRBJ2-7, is DSGVTQTPKHLITATGQRVTLRCSPRSGDLSVYWYQQSLDQGLQFLIQYYNGEERAKGNILERFSAQQFPDLHSELNLSSLELGDSALYFCASSPSPELSREQYFGPGTRLTVT.

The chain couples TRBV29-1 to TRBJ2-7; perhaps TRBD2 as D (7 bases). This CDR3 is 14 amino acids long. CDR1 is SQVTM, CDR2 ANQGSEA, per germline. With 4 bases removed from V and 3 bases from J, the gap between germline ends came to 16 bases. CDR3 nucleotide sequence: TGCAGCGTTGGAGGGGGGGTGTCGGTCTACGAGCAGTACTTC. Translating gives CSVGGGVSVYEQYF.

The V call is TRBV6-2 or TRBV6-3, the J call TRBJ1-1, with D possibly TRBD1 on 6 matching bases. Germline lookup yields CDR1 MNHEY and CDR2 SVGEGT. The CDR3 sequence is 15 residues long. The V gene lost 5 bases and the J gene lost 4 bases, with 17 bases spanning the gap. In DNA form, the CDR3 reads TGTGCCAGCAGTGGAAGCAGGGGTCCCCCCACTGAAGCTTTCTTT. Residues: CASSGSRGPPTEAFF.

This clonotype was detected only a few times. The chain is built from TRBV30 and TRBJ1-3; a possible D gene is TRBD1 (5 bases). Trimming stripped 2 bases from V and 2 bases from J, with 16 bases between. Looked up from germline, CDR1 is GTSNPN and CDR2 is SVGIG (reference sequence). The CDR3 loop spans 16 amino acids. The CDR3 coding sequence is TGTGCCTGGAGTACAACCGAAGGGGCTCCTGGAAACACCATATATTTT. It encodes CAWSTTEGAPGNTIYF. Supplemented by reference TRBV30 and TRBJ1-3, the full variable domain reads SQTIHQWPATLVQPVGSPLSLECTVEGTSNPNLYWYRQAAGRGLQLLFYSVGIGQISSEVPQNLSASRPQDRQFILSSKKLLLSDSGFYLCAWSTTEGAPGNTIYFGEGSWLTVV.